Listed below are T cell receptor beta chains from one sample, sequenced in a study of shared clonotypes between healthy human individuals. Libraries were prepared by immunoSEQ multiplex PCR; TCRdb keeps only in-frame clonotypes and omits some of them. The data contain under 600,000 clones, more than 95% of them singletons. Sequencing was performed on naive CD4+ T cells sorted from blood. The receptors come from a woman between 25 and 40 years old in good health. The CDR3 runs from the conserved cysteine through the conserved F or W. D genes are given only for firm matches. Some rows mark clone size as missing; the rest say once, few, many or name a class of expanded clone.

J | V | size | D | CDR3 | DNA
TRBJ1-4 | TRBV27 | NA | NA | CASSPREDTNEKLFF | TGTGCCAGCAGCCCGAGGGAGGATACTAATGAAAAACTGTTTTTT
TRBJ1-1 | TRBV6-5 | NA | NA | CASTRQINTEAFF | TGTGCCAGCACGAGACAGATTAACACTGAAGCTTTCTTT
TRBJ2-2 | TRBV6-1 | NA | TRBD2 | CASSTSANTGELFF | TGTGCCAGCAGTACTAGCGCGAACACCGGGGAGCTGTTTTTT
TRBJ2-1 | TRBV15 | NA | TRBD2 | CATSRVTSERNEQFF | TGTGCCACCAGCAGAGTGACTAGCGAACGCAATGAGCAGTTCTTC
TRBJ2-2 | TRBV10-1 | NA | TRBD2 | CASSLSGSVNTGELFF | TGCGCCAGCAGCTTGAGCGGGAGTGTCAACACCGGGGAGCTGTTTTTT
TRBJ2-2 | TRBV2 | NA | NA | CASRTPGNTGELFF | TGTGCCAGCAGAACTCCGGGGAACACCGGGGAGCTGTTTTTT
TRBJ2-5 | TRBV2 | once | TRBD1 | CASLPGTARGFQETQYF | TGTGCCAGCTTACCCGGGACAGCCAGAGGGTTCCAAGAGACCCAGTACTTC
TRBJ2-1 | TRBV14 | NA | TRBD2 | CASSHIKGLAEYNEQFF | TGTGCCAGCAGCCATATCAAAGGACTAGCGGAATACAATGAGCAGTTCTTC
TRBJ2-1 | TRBV6-6 | NA | NA | CASSDPLNEQFF | TGTGCCAGCAGCGACCCCTTGAATGAGCAGTTCTTC
TRBJ2-1 | TRBV28 | NA | TRBD2 | CASSLNRRGNEQFF | TGTGCCAGCAGTTTAAATCGGCGGGGGAATGAGCAGTTCTTC
TRBJ1-1 | TRBV28 | NA | TRBD1 | CASRAHGTENTEAFF | TGTGCCAGCAGGGCGCATGGGACAGAGAACACTGAAGCTTTCTTT
TRBJ2-1 | TRBV11-1 | NA | TRBD2 | CASSAGLATYNEQFF | TGTGCCAGCAGCGCGGGACTAGCGACCTACAATGAGCAGTTCTTC
TRBJ2-1 | TRBV5-1 | NA | TRBD2 | CASSLGSGKSLGEQFF | TGCGCCAGCAGCTTGGGTAGCGGGAAATCACTGGGGGAGCAGTTCTTC
TRBJ2-1 | TRBV7-6 | NA | NA | CASSLSLALKQFF | TGTGCCAGCAGCTTATCCTTGGCTCTCAAGCAGTTCTTC
TRBJ2-5 | TRBV5-1 | NA | TRBD2 | CASSPGLAGGVVETQYF | TGCGCCAGCAGCCCGGGACTAGCGGGAGGGGTCGTAGAGACCCAGTACTTC
TRBJ1-5 | TRBV5-1 | NA | NA | CASSLGAESQPQHF | TGCGCCAGCAGCTTGGGGGCGGAGAGTCAGCCCCAGCATTTT
TRBJ2-3 | TRBV6-4 | once | NA | CASSIGTTSTDTQYF | TGTGCCAGCAGTATTGGGACAACTAGCACAGATACGCAGTATTTT
TRBJ1-2 | TRBV10-1 | NA | NA | CASSETSLGGYTF | TGCGCCAGCAGTGAGACCAGTTTAGGAGGCTACACCTTC
TRBJ2-3 | TRBV27 | NA | NA | CASSLRARGYTQYF | TGTGCCAGCAGTTTAAGAGCCCGGGGCTATACGCAGTATTTT
TRBJ1-2 | TRBV25-1 | NA | NA | CASSGPDYGYTF | TGTGCCAGCAGTGGCCCCGACTATGGCTACACCTTC
TRBJ2-2 | TRBV18 | NA | NA | CASSLRSGPGTGELFF | TGTGCCAGCTCACTTCGCTCGGGGCCAGGAACCGGGGAGCTGTTTTTT
TRBJ1-1 | TRBV19 | NA | TRBD1 | CASSIGDRDVPEAFF | TGTGCCAGTAGTATAGGGGACAGGGACGTTCCTGAAGCTTTCTTT
TRBJ1-1 | TRBV28 | NA | NA | CASSLLGWTENTEAFF | TGTGCCAGCAGTTTACTCGGATGGACCGAGAACACTGAAGCTTTCTTT
TRBJ2-1 | TRBV2 | NA | TRBD2 | CASSETSGRYNEQFF | TGTGCCAGCAGTGAAACTAGCGGGAGGTACAATGAGCAGTTCTTC
TRBJ2-3 | TRBV5-1 | NA | NA | CASRDREGDTQYF | TGCGCCAGCAGGGACAGGGAGGGGGATACGCAGTATTTT
TRBJ1-4 | TRBV7-8 | NA | TRBD1 | CASSLTHRGWTNEKLFF | TGTGCCAGCAGCTTAACGCACAGGGGGTGGACTAATGAAAAACTGTTTTTT
TRBJ2-1 | TRBV5-5 | NA | TRBD2 | CASSQGLAGGYNEQFF | TGTGCCAGCAGCCAAGGACTAGCGGGAGGGTACAATGAGCAGTTCTTC
TRBJ2-3 | TRBV12-5 | NA | NA | CASGLDGFSTDTQYF | TGTGCTAGTGGTTTGGACGGGTTTAGCACAGATACGCAGTATTTT
TRBJ1-2 | TRBV10-3 | NA | NA | CAISGGHTPYGYTF | TGTGCCATCAGTGGGGGGCACACCCCCTATGGCTACACCTTC
TRBJ2-7 | TRBV28 | once | TRBD1 | CASSPGTAFGEQYF | TGTGCCAGCAGTCCCGGGACAGCTTTTGGCGAGCAGTACTTC
TRBJ1-3 | TRBV19 | NA | NA | CASSIRVAVSGNTIYF | TGTGCCAGTAGTATACGGGTAGCGGTGTCTGGAAACACCATATATTTT
TRBJ1-1 | TRBV2 | NA | NA | CASSVGGLNTEAFF | TGTGCCAGCAGTGTCGGGGGGCTGAACACTGAAGCTTTCTTT
TRBJ2-7 | TRBV18 | NA | NA | CASSPKDLSSYEQYF | TGTGCCAGCTCACCAAAGGACTTAAGCTCCTACGAGCAGTACTTC
TRBJ2-3 | TRBV19 | NA | TRBD2 | CASSLAGASYSTDTQYF | TGTGCCAGTAGCCTAGCGGGAGCGTCTTATAGCACAGATACGCAGTATTTT
TRBJ1-3 | TRBV5-1 | NA | NA | CASSAGHSGNTIYF | TGCGCCAGCAGCGCCGGGCACTCTGGAAACACCATATATTTT
TRBJ2-7 | TRBV10-2 | once | TRBD1 | CASTPGGQGAVEQYF | TGCGCCAGCACCCCTGGGGGACAGGGGGCTGTCGAGCAGTACTTC
TRBJ2-1 | TRBV5-4 | NA | TRBD2 | CASSQETAGGPKNNEQFF | TGTGCCAGCAGCCAGGAGACAGCGGGAGGGCCGAAAAACAATGAGCAGTTCTTC
TRBJ1-3 | TRBV9 | NA | NA | CASSPSWSLSGNTIYF | TGTGCCAGCAGCCCCTCTTGGAGTTTGTCTGGAAACACCATATATTTT
TRBJ2-5 | TRBV29-1 | NA | NA | CSAGPPETQYF | TGCAGCGCCGGTCCCCCGGAGACCCAGTACTTC
TRBJ1-3 | TRBV5-1 | once | NA | CASSLNSVGNTIYF | TGCGCCAGCAGCTTAAATTCAGTGGGAAACACCATATATTTT
TRBJ1-3 | TRBV23-1 | NA | NA | CASSQSEAVDSSSGNTIYF | TGCGCCAGCAGTCAATCGGAGGCAGTCGACTCGAGCTCTGGAAACACCATATATTTT
TRBJ1-6 | TRBV5-1 | NA | NA | CASSPGTLYGNSPLHF | TGCGCCAGCAGCCCCGGGACATTATATGGGAATTCACCCCTCCACTTT
TRBJ1-5 | TRBV6-6 | once | NA | CASSGSRGRNQPQHF | TGTGCCAGCAGTGGCAGCCGGGGGCGGAATCAGCCCCAGCATTTT
TRBJ1-2 | TRBV7-2 | few | TRBD1 | CASSGGQGADYGYTF | TGTGCCAGCAGCGGGGGACAGGGGGCAGACTATGGCTACACCTTC
TRBJ2-4 | TRBV28 | NA | TRBD2 | CASSGPEREGLSKNIQYF | TGTGCCAGCAGTGGTCCGGAGCGGGAGGGCCTTAGCAAAAACATTCAGTACTTC
TRBJ1-5 | TRBV5-5 | NA | NA | CASSLRQTDQPQHF | TGTGCCAGCAGCCTACGACAGACAGATCAGCCCCAGCATTTT
TRBJ2-1 | TRBV29-1 | NA | NA | CSVTRQLLNEQFF | TGCAGCGTTACGCGGCAACTCCTAAATGAGCAGTTCTTC
TRBJ2-2 | TRBV2 | NA | TRBD1 | CASRGDRAGAGELFF | TGTGCCAGCAGGGGGGACAGGGCCGGTGCCGGGGAGCTGTTTTTT
TRBJ2-1 | TRBV4-1 | NA | TRBD2 | CASSQDSSWAGTSGTGEQFF | TGCGCCAGCAGCCAAGACTCATCATGGGCCGGGACTAGCGGGACAGGGGAGCAGTTCTTC
TRBJ2-1 | TRBV2 | once | NA | CATGQNEQFF | TGTGCCACTGGACAGAATGAGCAGTTCTTC
TRBJ2-2 | TRBV18 | NA | NA | CASSPQGSGELFF | TGTGCCAGCTCACCGCAAGGGTCCGGGGAGCTGTTTTTT
TRBJ2-7 | TRBV10-1 | NA | NA | CASSEANRVSEQYF | TGCGCCAGCAGTGAGGCGAACAGGGTCTCCGAGCAGTACTTC
TRBJ2-3 | TRBV6-5 | NA | NA | CASSTDYLHTDTQYF | TGTGCCAGCAGTACAGACTATCTACACACAGATACGCAGTATTTT